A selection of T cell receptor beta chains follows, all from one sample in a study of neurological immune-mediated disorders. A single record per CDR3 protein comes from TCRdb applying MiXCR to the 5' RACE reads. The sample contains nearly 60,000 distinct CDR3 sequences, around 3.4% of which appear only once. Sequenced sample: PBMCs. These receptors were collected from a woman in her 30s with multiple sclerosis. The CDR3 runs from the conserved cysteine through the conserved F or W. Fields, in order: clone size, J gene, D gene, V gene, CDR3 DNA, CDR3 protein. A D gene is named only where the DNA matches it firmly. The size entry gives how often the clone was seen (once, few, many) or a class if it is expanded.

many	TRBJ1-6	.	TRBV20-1	TGCAGTGCCAGAGAGGGGACGAACGTTGTCCACTTT	CSAREGTNVVHF
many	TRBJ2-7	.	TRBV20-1	TGCAGTGCTAGAGAGTCCAGGGAATCCCTCTACGAGCAGTACTTC	CSARESRESLYEQYF
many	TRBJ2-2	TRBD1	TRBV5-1	TGCGCCAGCAGGCCGGGACAGGGGGACGGGGAGCTGTTTTTT	CASRPGQGDGELFF
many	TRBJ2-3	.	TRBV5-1	TGCGCCAGCAGCTTGGCCGGGGCGGTCACAGATACGCAGTATTTT	CASSLAGAVTDTQYF
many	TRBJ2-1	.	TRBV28	TGTGCCAGCACCGCGACTAGGCTCGTCGGTGAGCAGTTCTTC	CASTATRLVGEQFF
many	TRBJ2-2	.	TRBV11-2	TGTGCCAGCAGCCGTAGAGGGGGGGCAGGGTCCACCGGGGAGCTGTTTTTT	CASSRRGGAGSTGELFF
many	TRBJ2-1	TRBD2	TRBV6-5	TGTGCCAGTTACCGCGGGGGGCCCTACAATGAGCAGTTCTTC	CASYRGGPYNEQFF
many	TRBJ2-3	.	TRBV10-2	TGCGCCAGCCACACCGGGTCAGATACGCAGTATTTT	CASHTGSDTQYF
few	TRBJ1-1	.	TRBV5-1	TGCGCCAGCAGCTTGGAGGGGCATACTGAAGCTTTCTTT	CASSLEGHTEAFF
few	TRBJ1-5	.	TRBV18	TGTGCCAGCTCACCGGGACTGGCTCAGCCCCAGCATTTT	CASSPGLAQPQHF
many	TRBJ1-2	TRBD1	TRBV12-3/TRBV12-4	TGTGCCAGCAGTTTAGGGACAGGGGGAGGTGGCTACACCTTC	CASSLGTGGGGYTF
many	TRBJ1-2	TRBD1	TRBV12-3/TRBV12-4	TGTGCCAGCAGTTCCTGGGGACAGGGGGAGGGCTATGGCTACACCTTC	CASSSWGQGEGYGYTF
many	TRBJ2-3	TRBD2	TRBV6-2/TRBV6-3	TGTGCCAGCAGTTCCCAGCGGGAGGCTCGAGATACGCAGTATTTT	CASSSQREARDTQYF
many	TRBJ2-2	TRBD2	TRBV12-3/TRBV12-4	TGTGCCAGCAGCTCAAGCGGGGCGAACACCGGGGAGCTGTTTTTT	CASSSSGANTGELFF
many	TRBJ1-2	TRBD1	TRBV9	TGTGCCAGCAGCGAACCGCGGACAGGGATTCAGGTTGGCTACACCTTC	CASSEPRTGIQVGYTF
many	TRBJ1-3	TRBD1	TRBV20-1	TGCAGTGCTAGAGACGACAGGGTCGGAAACACCATATATTTT	CSARDDRVGNTIYF
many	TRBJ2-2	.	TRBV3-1	TGTGCCAGCAGCCGAGTAGGGCTAGCCACGAACACCGGGGAGCTGTTTTTT	CASSRVGLATNTGELFF
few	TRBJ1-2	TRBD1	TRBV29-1	TGCAGCGTTGTCTCGACAGGGGAGGGTCCTGTAAGCTACACCTTC	CSVVSTGEGPVSYTF
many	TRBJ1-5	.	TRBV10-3	TGTGCCACGGGAGAGCCGTCGGAAGGGCCCCAGAATTTT	CATGEPSEGPQNF
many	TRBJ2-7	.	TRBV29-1	TGCAGCGTTAAGACTCGACATACCTACGAGCAGTACTTC	CSVKTRHTYEQYF